This entry concerns a single T cell receptor (beta chain). This clone showed up just once. This receptor's antigen is unknown. Base-call qualities are not available, and no considerably larger clone is one nucleotide away. This sample's treatment or condition label indicates: oral pan-JAK inhibitor, 5-10 mg twice daily. From alopecia areata patients, peripheral blood was collected along with lesional scalp punch biopsies. PBMCs were isolated by density centrifugation and stained for CD3, CD4 and CD8, and CD4+ and CD8+ T cells were sorted on a FACSAria. The library was built by means of the immunoSEQ multiplex PCR assay. RNA was extracted from all samples and reverse transcribed into cDNA, which served as template for TCR sequencing. First-strand cDNA was synthesized with SuperScript III using a 2:1 mix of oligo-dT and random hexamers. A synthetic immune receptor repertoire was used to assess amplification bias, and residual bias was removed computationally. Per the original workflow: After raw reads were preprocessed to remove errors, the CDR3 was defined following IMGT conventions as running from the conserved cysteine to phenylalanine. To get clonality, Shannon entropy was normalized by log2 of the number of productive unique TCRs and the result was subtracted from 1. CD4 or CD8 identity of scalp clones was inferred by cross-referencing scalp TCRbeta sequences with sorted blood CD4 and CD8 repertoires. TCRdb took this table from immuneACCESS and kept in-frame rearrangements with V and J called. Such tables lack part of the clones; where checked against another copy, unresolved V genes explain under half of the gap, and the rest is unexplained. V, J and clone size are those of that table, while D and trimming were read from the DNA. In this sample the table shows 150,000 to 200,000 clones, 51% of which occur a single time. Around a tenth of the sample comes from the top ten.

This entry belongs to a study of CD8+ T cells in alopecia areata (dated by TCRdb to 2016 to 2019). Context from the whole study: Treated patients were enrolled in an open-label pilot trial of oral tofacitinib, 5 to 10 mg twice daily, for moderate-to-severe alopecia areata. Patients stayed on tofacitinib for 6 to 18 months and then had 6 months of follow-up off drug so that delayed response and recurrence could be assessed. For the treated patients, the SALT score, which quantifies what percentage of scalp surface area is affected, served as the measure of disease severity. In both human patients and the C3H/HeJ mouse model, the study applied high-throughput TCRbeta sequencing to look at T cell clonal expansion in alopecia areata. Scalp tissue and sorted CD4+ and CD8+ peripheral blood T cells from patchy and totalis/universalis alopecia areata patients and from healthy controls were covered by human TCRbeta sequencing. Biopsies were taken from tofacitinib-treated patients at baseline and at 4 and 24 weeks of treatment, and a later scalp biopsy was taken in several of the tofacitinib-treated patients. Scalp clonality was compared across normal scalp (n=4), patchy alopecia areata scalp (n=8), and alopecia totalis/universalis scalp (n=8). The RNA source kit depended on sample type: the PAXgene miRNA kit for fixed scalp, the miRNeasy kit for PBMCs, and the RNeasy kit for mouse skin. TCRbeta CDR3 regions were amplified by immunoSEQ multiplex PCR with 35 Vbeta forward and 13 Jbeta reverse primers.

Study-wide findings and limitations: Scalp TCR repertoire analysis is complicated because resident alphabeta T cells in normal human skin are also sequenced, whereas mouse skin is dominated by gammadelta T cells. Compared with normal scalp, lesional scalp, particularly in alopecia totalis/universalis, had higher clonality and more expanded CD8+ clones, which suggests antigenic drive. The treated cohort was small, with a single nonresponder, so links between baseline CD8+ expansion and response need larger studies. Shared TCR sequences between patients were less evident than in mice, which may be partly attributable to HLA diversity in the patient population. With tofacitinib, both scalp clonality and the number of expanded CD8+ clones among the top 100 scalp clones went down significantly. Many expanded lesional clones persisted in scalp and blood during tofacitinib treatment, which may partly explain relapse after stopping treatment.

The receptor comes from a human donor with alopecia areata. The sample consisted of CD8+ T cells sorted from blood, taken at week 52, from a patient treated with tofacitinib.

The CDR3 reads CASTSGTTNEKLFF. The DNA is as follows: TGTGCCAGCACCTCAGGGACAACTAATGAAAAACTGTTTTTT. The chain is made from TRBV2 and TRBJ1-4; matching of 5 bases hints at TRBD1 as the D gene. V drops 7 bases and J drops 0 bases, leaving 9 bases in between. The CDR3 runs 14 residues from the cysteine to the phenylalanine. The only DNA kept is the CDR3, 42 bases in frame from the first base. The germline V gene yields SNHLY for CDR1 and FYNNEI for CDR2.